The 15 T cell receptor beta chains reported below all come from one sample, sequenced in a study of blood T cell repertoires in COVID-19. Using immunoSEQ multiplex PCR, the repertoire was profiled, and TCRdb retains in-frame clones only, with some absent. The sample has about 210,000 clones; around 83% are singletons. The specimen was peripheral blood. The receptor source for this set is a woman in her forties or fifties with acute or convalescent COVID-19.

This chain links TRBV5-1 with TRBJ2-7; 11 bases fit TRBD2. Germline CDR1 reads SGHRS; CDR2 reads YFSETQ. This CDR3 has 15 residues. Trimming at V came to 0 bases and at J to 3 bases, leaving 2 bases not matched to a gene. The CDR3 loop is CASSLGLAGIYEQYF. CDR3 bases: TGCGCCAGCAGCTTGGGACTAGCGGGGATCTACGAGCAGTACTTC.

The chain employs TRBV28 and TRBJ1-2; D call uncertain. The germline V and J ends were trimmed by 4 bases and 0 bases, with 18 bases remaining between them. Germline CDR1 and CDR2: MDHEN and SYDVKM. There are 17 residues in the CDR3. DNA of the CDR3: TGTGCCAGCAGTTCCCGCCCCTCCAGGAAGACTAACTATGGCTACACCTTC. Residues: CASSSRPSRKTNYGYTF.

For the CDR3, the DNA is TGTGCCAGCAGCTCGGGGGGACTAGCGGGAGTGTACGAGCAGTACTTC. Translated: CASSSGGLAGVYEQYF. The chain combines TRBV11-2 with TRBJ2-7; 14 nucleotides agree with TRBD2. Trimming at V came to 4 bases and at J to 4 bases, leaving 6 bases not matched to a gene. The CDR3 extends over 16 amino acids. Germline assignment: CDR1 SGHAT and CDR2 FQNNGV.

This clone was picked up a small number of times. The rearrangement links TRBV18 to TRBJ1-1; no clear D. Germline V gene sequence: CDR1 KGHSH, CDR2 LQKENI. CDR3 length equals 14 residues. Deletions cut 2 bases from V and 0 bases from J, with 7 bases between. CDR3 protein: CASSPNSLNTEAFF. For the CDR3, the DNA is TGTGCCAGCTCACCAAACAGCTTGAACACTGAAGCTTTCTTT.

The chain employs TRBV28 and TRBJ1-3, with a tentative D call TRBD1 (5 bases). Trimming pared 5 bases from V and 2 bases from J, leaving 10 bases between. The CDR3 covers 14 residues. Germline V gives CDR1 MDHEN, CDR2 SYDVKM. CDR3 loop: CASSPGGPGNTIYF. The CDR3 region has the DNA TGTGCCAGCAGTCCCGGGGGACCTGGAAACACCATATATTTT.

V usage is TRBV3-1 (or the pseudogene TRBV3-2) and J usage is TRBJ2-7, with D perhaps TRBD2 (6 bases). This CDR3 contains 15 residues. Trimming shortened V by 0 bases and J by 0 bases, and 9 bases separated the two germline ends. From germline, CDR1 is LGHDT and CDR2 YNNKEL (reference sequence). The CDR3: CASSQEGGTSYEQYF. CDR3 DNA: TGTGCCAGCAGCCAAGAGGGCGGGACCTCCTACGAGCAGTACTTC.

This chain connects TRBV7-2 to TRBJ2-7, with 14 bases that match TRBD2. The CDR3 spans 16 residues. The V segment lost 5 bases and the J segment 5 bases; nucleotides outside the gene matches: 8. In germline, CDR1 is SGHTA, CDR2 FQGNSA. CDR3 sequence (DNA): TGTGCCAGCAGCCAAGGGACTAGCGGGAGAGGGGACGAGCAGTACTTC. As protein: CASSQGTSGRGDEQYF.

Only one count was recorded for this clone. The chain combines TRBV27 with TRBJ1-6, with no clear D. V was pared by 6 bases and J by 0 bases, with 6 bases between. CDR3 length equals 14 residues. CDR1 is MNHEY, CDR2 SMNVEV, per germline (reference sequence). The CDR3 DNA is TGTGCCAGCAGGTCAGACTCCTATAATTCACCCCTCCACTTT. Translating it yields CASRSDSYNSPLHF.

The chain joins TRBV3-1 (or the pseudogene TRBV3-2) to TRBJ2-7; 11 bases are a match to TRBD2. This CDR3 is 23 amino acids long. The ends lost 3 bases at V and 3 bases at J; junction bases unmatched: 28. Germline V gene data show CDR1 as LGHDT and CDR2 as YNNKEL (reference sequence). DNA of the CDR3: TGTGCCAGCAGCCAGGGAAGACTAGCGGGAAGGGATTTGGCCAATTCCTTTTTCTACGAGCAGTACTTC. It encodes CASSQGRLAGRDLANSFFYEQYF.

The chain has TRBV6-5 and TRBJ1-2; D may be TRBD1 (5 bases). V was trimmed by 7 bases and J by 8 bases, leaving 11 bases between them. This CDR3 region has 11 residues. Germline V gene lookup returns CDR1 MNHEY and CDR2 SVGAGI. CDR3 sequence: CASTRGAGYTF. CDR3 coding DNA: TGTGCCAGCACCCGCGGGGCCGGCTACACCTTC.

The chain links TRBV5-5 to TRBJ2-2; perhaps TRBD1 as D (6 bases). CDR3 size: 16 residues. Germline CDR1 SGHKS, CDR2 YYEKEE (reference sequence). The V and J ends lost 1 base and 0 bases respectively, with 10 bases between them. The CDR3 is CASSLRGQPNTGELFF. The CDR3, as DNA: TGTGCCAGCAGCTTGAGAGGACAGCCGAACACCGGGGAGCTGTTTTTT. Full variable domain (remainder filled in from reference TRBV5-5 and TRBJ2-2): DAGVTQSPTHLIKTRGQQVTLRCSPISGHKSVSWYQQVLGQGPQFIFQYYEKEERGRGNFPDRFSARQFPNYSSELNVNALLLGDSALYLCASSLRGQPNTGELFFGEGSRLTVL.

V is TRBV15 and J is TRBJ1-1; D is perhaps TRBD1 (5 bases). The CDR3 has 14 amino acids. V was shortened by 2 bases and J by 0 bases, with 7 bases between the two germline ends. The germline gives CDR1 LNHNV, CDR2 YYDKDF (reference sequence). The CDR3 bases are TGTGCCACCAGCAGAAACAGGTTGAACACTGAAGCTTTCTTT. This gives the protein CATSRNRLNTEAFF. The full variable domain, rest sourced from reference TRBV15 and TRBJ1-1, is DAMVIQNPRYQVTQFGKPVTLSCSQTLNHNVMYWYQQKSSQAPKLLFHYYDKDFNNEADTPDNFQSRRPNTSFCFLDIRSPGLGDTAMYLCATSRNRLNTEAFFGQGTRLTVV.

J is TRBJ1-2 and V is TRBV7-2, with 8 positions matching TRBD1. V trimming: 1 base; J trimming: 4 bases; junction bases outside the gene matches: 14. CDR1 SGHTA and CDR2 FQGNSA come from the germline V gene. This CDR3 has 18 residues. The CDR3 DNA reads as TGTGCCAGCAGCTTAGATCCCCCTAGAAGGCAGGGGGCCTATGGCTACACCTTC. It encodes CASSLDPPRRQGAYGYTF.

This clone came up once. The chain couples TRBV18 to TRBJ1-5; D is perhaps TRBD1 (6 bases). The CDR3 contains 16 residues. Germline lookup yields CDR1 KGHSH and CDR2 LQKENI. V shed 2 bases and J shed 2 bases, with 13 bases lying between them. CDR3 in DNA: TGTGCCAGCTCACCAGGCCCTCCAGGGGGCAATCAGCCCCAGCATTTT. Its translation: CASSPGPPGGNQPQHF.

The rearrangement uses TRBV7-3 and TRBJ2-7; TRBD2 aligns across 11 bases. The CDR3 has 16 residues. J gave up 6 bases and V 0 bases, and 7 bases lay outside the gene matches. Per germline, CDR1 SGHTA and CDR2 FQGTGA. The CDR3 DNA reads as TGTGCCAGCAGCTTAACGGGGACTAGCGGTCTTGGCGAGCAGTACTTC. It translates to CASSLTGTSGLGEQYF.